A single sample is the source of the 25 T cell receptor beta chains below, sequenced in a study of T cells in Graves' hyperthyroidism and ophthalmopathy. RNA transcripts provided the source from which TCR beta CDR3 regions were amplified. A first-round RT-PCR of the TCR CDR3 used the HTBI primer set. TCRdb analysed the multiplex PCR reads with MiXCR anew, one entry per CDR3 protein. This table holds some 180,000 distinct CDR3 sequences, about a sixth found once. Material for sequencing was blood. These receptors were obtained from a woman in her forties or fifties with Graves' hyperthyroidism.

This clonotype was recorded many times. This chain links TRBV28 with TRBJ1-2; 9 bases match TRBD1. CDR1 and CDR2 (germline): MDHEN, SYDVKM. CDR3 length: 15 residues. Trimming cost V 4 bases and J 5 bases; bases outside gene matches: 8. CDR3 sequence reads: CASSSPGQGLYGYTF. The CDR3 nucleotides are TGTGCCAGCAGTTCCCCTGGACAGGGGTTGTATGGCTACACCTTC.

The rearrangement joins TRBV9 to TRBJ2-1; the D call may be TRBD1 or TRBD2 (7 bases each). The V end was cut by 6 bases, the J end by 1 base, with 14 bases between. The germline gives CDR1 SGDLS, CDR2 YYNGEE. The CDR3 covers 15 residues. CDR3 bases: TGTGCCAGCACCCAGGGGGGGGAATCCTACAATGAGCAGTTCTTC. As protein: CASTQGGESYNEQFF.

The gene calls are TRBV18 and TRBJ1-1; D not resolved. This CDR3 has 13 residues. Germline values: CDR1 KGHSH, CDR2 LQKENI. Trimming stripped 8 bases from V and 2 bases from J, with 12 bases between. The CDR3 sequence is CASASVYNTEAFF. The CDR3 DNA follows: TGTGCCAGCGCCTCGGTTTACAACACTGAAGCTTTCTTT.

V usage is TRBV25-1 and J usage is TRBJ1-2, with D possibly TRBD1 on 5 matching bases. Germline V gene sequence: CDR1 MGHDK, CDR2 SYGVNS. V gave up 5 bases and J gave up 4 bases, with 14 bases separating them. The CDR3 sequence is 14 residues long. CDR3 in DNA: TGTGCCAGCAGTTCCCCCGGGACGCTCTATGGCTACACCTTC. Its translation is CASSSPGTLYGYTF.

In this sample, this clonotype turned up a few times. The chain couples TRBV10-3 to TRBJ2-7, with a weak D call TRBD1 (5 bases). The CDR3 length is 14 residues. Trimming removed 2 bases from V and 4 bases from J, with 12 bases in between. The germline V gene encodes CDR1 ENHRY and CDR2 SYGVKD. The CDR3 reads CAISEPLTVYEQYF. CDR3 DNA sequence: TGTGCCATCAGTGAGCCACTGACAGTTTACGAGCAGTACTTC.

The V call is TRBV19, the J call TRBJ1-5, with D hard to call. The V gene's germline CDR1 is LNHDA and CDR2 SQIVND (reference sequence). The CDR3 is 17 residues long. Trimming stripped 3 bases from V and 5 bases from J, with 20 bases between. The CDR3 bases are TGTGCCAGTAGTATTTATCCAAGGCGGAGGATCCATCAGCCCCAGCATTTT. Translation: CASSIYPRRRIHQPQHF.

This clonotype was seen ten or more times. DNA for the CDR3: TGTGCCAGCAGCTTAGCGCAGGCAGGAGGCACAGATACGCAGTATTTT. Translated: CASSLAQAGGTDTQYF. The genes are TRBV7-8 and TRBJ2-3; D unclear. The length of the CDR3 is 16 residues. V lost 0 bases and J 1 base, leaving 11 bases between the germline ends. In germline, CDR1 is SGHVS, CDR2 FQNEAQ.

This clonotype was seen ten or more times. The chain employs TRBV12-3 or TRBV12-4 and TRBJ2-7; the match to TRBD2 covers 11 bases. The J segment lost 0 bases and the V segment lost 5 bases, leaving 3 bases of the junction unmatched. CDR3 length: 15 residues. This chain's CDR3 is CASSEGLADSYEQYF. CDR3 nucleotide sequence: TGTGCCAGCAGTGAGGGACTAGCGGACTCCTACGAGCAGTACTTC.

The chain carries TRBV7-9 and TRBJ2-1; 12 bases line up with TRBD2. The CDR3 contains 18 residues. Germline V gene data show CDR1 as SEHNR and CDR2 as FQNEAQ (reference sequence). Losses at the gene ends were 1 base for V and 4 bases for J; bases not matched to a gene: 8. The chain's CDR3 is CASSLGLAGDYRYNEQFF. Here the CDR3 DNA reads TGTGCCAGCAGCTTAGGACTAGCGGGAGACTATCGATACAATGAGCAGTTCTTC.

This chain connects TRBV25-1 to TRBJ2-3; TRBD2 aligns across 10 bases. The CDR3 totals 16 residues. The V gene end was trimmed by 2 bases and the J gene end by 3 bases; junction bases not matched to a gene: 5. CDR1 and CDR2 from the germline V gene are MGHDK and SYGVNS. This CDR3 is CASSEQGLAPTDTQYF. Written as DNA, the CDR3 is TGTGCCAGCAGTGAACAGGGACTAGCGCCGACAGATACGCAGTATTTT. The full variable domain, in which reference TRBV25-1 and TRBJ2-3 provide the parts outside the CDR3, is EADIYQTPRYLVIGTGKKITLECSQTMGHDKMYWYQQDPGMELHLIHYSYGVNSTEKGDLSSESTVSRIRTEHFPLTLESARPSHTSQYLCASSEQGLAPTDTQYFGPGTRLTVL.

This clonotype was seen more than once but under ten times. This rearrangement joins TRBV19 to TRBJ1-2, with D maybe TRBD1 (5 bases). There are 14 residues in the CDR3. In germline, CDR1 is LNHDA, CDR2 SQIVND (reference sequence). V dropped 2 bases and J dropped 7 bases, with 14 bases sitting between them. CDR3 nucleotide sequence: TGTGCCAGTAGTATATCGCAGGGCAATTCTGGCTACACCTTC. Its protein product is CASSISQGNSGYTF.

Notes on this clonotype: The junction and the germline gene differ at one end; a read error may be behind it. The rearrangement links TRBV5-1 to TRBJ2-7; perhaps TRBD2 as D (6 bases). Germline CDR1 reads SGHRS; CDR2 reads YFSETQ. There are 16 residues in the CDR3. CDR3 residues: CTSSTVAGTTSGEQYF. Here the CDR3 DNA reads TGCACCAGCAGCACCGTTGCGGGGACGACCTCGGGTGAGCAGTACTTC. Full variable domain (outside the CDR3, taken from reference TRBV5-1 and TRBJ2-7): KAGVTQTPRYLIKTRGQQVTLSCSPISGHRSVSWYQQTPGQGLQFLFEYFSETQRNKGNFPGRFSGRQFSNSRSEMNVSTLELGDSALYLCTSSTVAGTTSGEQYFGPGTRLTVT.

This rearrangement joins TRBV2 to TRBJ2-1; 8 positions agree with TRBD1. CDR1 is SNHLY, CDR2 FYNNEI, per germline. This CDR3 has 14 amino acids. DNA of the CDR3: TGTGCTACGGGACAGGCTTCAGGGGACAATGAGCAGTTCTTC. This sequence encodes CATGQASGDNEQFF. The variable domain in full, with the rest retrieved from reference TRBV2 and TRBJ2-1, is EPEVTQTPSHQVTQMGQEVILRCVPISNHLYFYWYRQILGQKVEFLVSFYNNEISEKSEIFDDQFSVERPDGSNFTLKIRSTKLEDSAMYFCATGQASGDNEQFFGPGTRLTVL.

Many counts were recorded for this clonotype. This chain joins TRBV20-1 and TRBJ2-1; 10 bases are a match to TRBD2. The CDR3 totals 15 residues. Germline V lookup: CDR1 DFQATT, CDR2 SNEGSKA (reference sequence). J was trimmed by 9 bases and V by 6 bases; bases with no gene match: 14. CDR3 protein: CSAVSVASGSPEQFF. CDR3 nucleotide sequence: TGCAGTGCGGTATCGGTGGCTAGCGGGAGCCCTGAGCAGTTCTTC.

This clonotype appeared many times. The chain links TRBV7-2 to TRBJ2-3; 7 positions agree with TRBD2. After removal of 0 bases from V and 1 base from J, the junction contained 4 bases not matched to a gene. Germline V CDR1 and CDR2: SGHTA, FQGNSA. The CDR3 is made up of 16 amino acids. CDR3: CASSLAPSGGTDTQYF. CDR3 DNA: TGTGCCAGCAGCTTAGCGCCGAGCGGGGGCACAGATACGCAGTATTTT. Using reference TRBV7-2 and TRBJ2-3 for the parts outside the CDR3, the full variable domain is GAGVSQSPSNKVTEKGKDVELRCDPISGHTALYWYRQSLGQGLEFLIYFQGNSAPDKSGLPSDRFSAERTGGSVSTLTIQRTQQEDSAVYLCASSLAPSGGTDTQYFGPGTRLTVL.

As to this clonotype: Just one base apart from a much larger clone, this may be a read error. CDR3 sequence: CASRDANNQPQHF. DNA of the CDR3: TGTGCCAGCAGAGACGCCAACAATCAGCCCCAGCATTTT. The rearrangement links TRBV12-3 or TRBV12-4 to TRBJ1-5; no firm D call. This CDR3 has 13 residues. V lost 6 bases, J lost 3 bases, and 9 bases lay in between.

In this sample, this clonotype turned up a few times. J is TRBJ1-6 and V is TRBV3-1; D is unclear. The CDR3 sequence is 15 residues long. Per the germline V gene, CDR1 is LGHDT and CDR2 is YNNKEL (reference sequence). The V and J ends lost 1 base and 8 bases respectively, with 12 bases between them. The DNA of the CDR3 is TGTGCCAGCAGCCAAGGTGTGACACCTTATTCACCCCTCCACTTT. Translated, it gives CASSQGVTPYSPLHF.

The chain links TRBV28 to TRBJ1-2; 9 nucleotides match TRBD1. Germline trimming cut 8 bases from V and 3 bases from J; bases unmatched to any gene: 7. The CDR3 extends over 14 amino acids. Germline V gene lookup returns CDR1 MDHEN and CDR2 SYDVKM. Here the CDR3 DNA reads TGTGCCAGCGCCCGGGACAGGGTGGACTATGGCTACACCTTC. Translating it yields CASARDRVDYGYTF.

Many counts were recorded for this clonotype. The V gene is TRBV13, the J gene TRBJ1-1, with no clear D. The germline gives CDR1 PRHDT, CDR2 FYEKMQ (reference sequence). The CDR3 extends over 14 amino acids. With 5 bases removed from V and 4 bases from J, the gap between germline ends came to 14 bases. CDR3: CASSQSPVVTEAFF. Here the CDR3 DNA reads TGTGCCAGCAGCCAGAGCCCCGTAGTCACTGAAGCTTTCTTT.

This clonotype was detected ten times or more. The V gene is TRBV7-9, the J gene TRBJ2-1; 11 nucleotides match TRBD2. Germline V CDR1 and CDR2: SEHNR, FQNEAQ (reference sequence). Germline trimming cut 5 bases from V and 6 bases from J; bases unmatched to any gene: 6. CDR3 size: 15 residues. This CDR3 reads CASSNSSGRANEQFF. DNA of the CDR3: TGTGCCAGCAGCAATAGTAGCGGGAGGGCCAATGAGCAGTTCTTC.

The table lists this clonotype with many counts. The chain carries TRBV2 and TRBJ1-1; perhaps TRBD1 as D (5 bases). The CDR3 has 17 amino acids. The germline CDR1 and CDR2 sequences are SNHLY and FYNNEI. V shed 4 bases and J shed 1 base, with 19 bases lying between them. The CDR3 loop reads CASSGGRVASWNTEAFF. The CDR3 DNA reads TGTGCCAGCAGTGGGGGGAGGGTCGCTAGCTGGAACACTGAAGCTTTCTTT.

The rearrangement links TRBV7-2 to TRBJ1-4, with D maybe TRBD1 (5 bases). V was trimmed by 5 bases and J by 8 bases, leaving 18 bases between them. Germline V gives CDR1 SGHTA, CDR2 FQGNSA. The CDR3 contains 15 residues. This CDR3 reads CASSRTGTPDEKLFF. The CDR3 DNA follows: TGTGCCAGCAGCCGGACCGGGACCCCAGACGAAAAACTGTTTTTT.

This clonotype has a count of ten or more. V is TRBV11-3 and J is TRBJ1-2, with a tentative D call TRBD1 (5 bases). The V end lost 5 bases, the J end lost 5 bases, and 15 bases lay between the germline ends. The germline V gene encodes CDR1 SGHNT and CDR2 YENEEA. This CDR3 contains 14 residues. This CDR3 reads CASSHGRREYGYTF. Written as DNA, the CDR3 is TGTGCCAGCAGCCATGGTCGCAGGGAGTATGGCTACACCTTC.

This chain uses TRBV18 with TRBJ2-5; TRBD1 is a possible D gene (5 bases). The germline V gene has CDR1 KGHSH and CDR2 LQKENI. CDR3 length: 13 amino acids. V lost 5 bases, J lost 1 base, and 8 bases lay in between. CDR3 loop: CASSTGSQETQYF. The CDR3, as DNA: TGTGCCAGCTCAACAGGTTCCCAAGAGACCCAGTACTTC.

V usage is TRBV28 and J usage is TRBJ2-3; D might be TRBD1 (6 bases). The V gene lost 2 bases and the J gene lost 6 bases, with 27 bases spanning the gap. The CDR3 has 19 amino acids. Germline CDR1 MDHEN, CDR2 SYDVKM. CDR3 protein: CASSLMGGGRSLVTDTQYF. CDR3 bases: TGTGCCAGCAGTTTAATGGGTGGGGGCAGGTCCCTGGTTACGGATACGCAGTATTTT.